A selection of T cell receptor beta chains follows, all from one sample in a study of shared clonotypes between healthy human individuals. TCRdb's copy holds only in-frame clones and misses some; the assay was immunoSEQ multiplex PCR. The sample lists hundreds of thousands of clones; almost 97% were seen once. The sequenced sample was naive CD4+ T cells sorted from blood. Receptors originate from a woman aged 25 to 39 in good health. Each CDR3 is given with its conserved first and last residue. Fields, in order: CDR3 length, clone size, D gene, J gene, V gene, CDR3 protein, CDR3 DNA. The D gene is left open where the match is weak. Clone size is shown for a subset of rows, as once, few, many or a class of expanded clone.

len: 14; abundance: .; d_gene: .; j_gene: TRBJ1-2; v_gene: TRBV9; CDR3aa: CASSVVSESYGYTF; CDR3nt: TGTGCCAGCAGCGTAGTCTCAGAGTCCTATGGCTACACCTTC
len: 16; abundance: .; d_gene: .; j_gene: TRBJ2-7; v_gene: TRBV10-3; CDR3aa: CAIRDLSKGYSYEQYF; CDR3nt: TGTGCCATCAGGGATTTATCGAAAGGGTACTCCTACGAGCAGTACTTC
len: 15; abundance: .; d_gene: .; j_gene: TRBJ2-7; v_gene: TRBV2; CDR3aa: CASSGAGTPTYEQYF; CDR3nt: TGTGCCAGCAGTGGGGCCGGGACTCCTACCTACGAGCAGTACTTC
len: 15; abundance: .; d_gene: TRBD2; j_gene: TRBJ2-3; v_gene: TRBV7-6; CDR3aa: CASSLEGTSVSTQYF; CDR3nt: TGTGCCAGCAGCTTAGAAGGGACTAGCGTCAGTACGCAGTATTTT
len: 17; abundance: .; d_gene: TRBD2; j_gene: TRBJ2-7; v_gene: TRBV4-1; CDR3aa: CASSSSGTSGRRNEQYF; CDR3nt: TGCGCCAGCAGTTCATCCGGGACTAGCGGGAGAAGGAACGAGCAGTACTTC
len: 14; abundance: .; d_gene: .; j_gene: TRBJ1-2; v_gene: TRBV10-3; CDR3aa: CAISDWQGNYGYTF; CDR3nt: TGTGCCATCAGTGATTGGCAGGGGAACTATGGCTACACCTTC
len: 15; abundance: .; d_gene: TRBD1; j_gene: TRBJ2-5; v_gene: TRBV5-4; CDR3aa: CASSLDRGFPRTQYF; CDR3nt: TGTGCCAGCAGCTTGGACAGGGGGTTTCCCAGGACCCAGTACTTC
len: 16; abundance: .; d_gene: TRBD2; j_gene: TRBJ2-7; v_gene: TRBV11-2; CDR3aa: CASSLGTSGTGGEQYF; CDR3nt: TGTGCCAGCAGCTTGGGGACTAGCGGGACTGGAGGCGAGCAGTACTTC
len: 16; abundance: .; d_gene: .; j_gene: TRBJ1-5; v_gene: TRBV30; CDR3aa: CAWKQPGLLNNQPQHF; CDR3nt: TGTGCCTGGAAACAACCTGGGTTGTTGAACAATCAGCCCCAGCATTTT
len: 14; abundance: once; d_gene: .; j_gene: TRBJ2-5; v_gene: TRBV7-7; CDR3aa: CASSLHYTQETQYF; CDR3nt: TGTGCCAGCAGCTTACACTACACCCAAGAGACCCAGTACTTC
len: 14; abundance: .; d_gene: .; j_gene: TRBJ1-1; v_gene: TRBV29-1; CDR3aa: CSGSRVPSNTEAFF; CDR3nt: TGCAGCGGTTCGCGGGTTCCCTCGAACACTGAAGCTTTCTTT
len: 16; abundance: .; d_gene: TRBD1; j_gene: TRBJ2-7; v_gene: TRBV5-4; CDR3aa: CASSLGGTGGIYEQYF; CDR3nt: TGTGCCAGCAGCCTTGGGGGGACAGGGGGAATTTACGAGCAGTACTTC
len: 14; abundance: .; d_gene: .; j_gene: TRBJ1-5; v_gene: TRBV9; CDR3aa: CASSRRGSNQPQHF; CDR3nt: TGTGCCAGCAGCCGGAGGGGGAGCAATCAGCCCCAGCATTTT
len: 16; abundance: .; d_gene: TRBD1; j_gene: TRBJ1-2; v_gene: TRBV27; CDR3aa: CASSSSPGGVRYGYTF; CDR3nt: TGTGCCAGCAGTTCATCGCCAGGGGGCGTACGGTATGGCTACACCTTC
len: 12; abundance: .; d_gene: .; j_gene: TRBJ2-7; v_gene: TRBV19; CDR3aa: CASSTQGYEQYF; CDR3nt: TGTGCCAGTAGTACACAGGGCTACGAGCAGTACTTC
len: 15; abundance: .; d_gene: .; j_gene: TRBJ2-2; v_gene: TRBV6-6; CDR3aa: CASSYSNYRTGELFF; CDR3nt: TGTGCCAGCAGTTACTCGAATTATAGGACCGGGGAGCTGTTTTTT
len: 14; abundance: .; d_gene: .; j_gene: TRBJ2-2; v_gene: TRBV5-1; CDR3aa: CASSMPSELGELFF; CDR3nt: TGCGCCAGCAGCATGCCTAGCGAACTGGGCGAGCTGTTTTTT
len: 15; abundance: once; d_gene: .; j_gene: TRBJ2-7; v_gene: TRBV9; CDR3aa: CASSEAPDGSAEQYF; CDR3nt: TGTGCCAGCAGCGAGGCCCCAGACGGGTCGGCCGAGCAGTACTTC
len: 15; abundance: .; d_gene: TRBD2; j_gene: TRBJ2-1; v_gene: TRBV28; CDR3aa: CASSRWRESPNEQFF; CDR3nt: TGTGCCAGCAGCAGGTGGCGGGAGTCCCCCAATGAGCAGTTCTTC
len: 16; abundance: once; d_gene: TRBD1; j_gene: TRBJ1-4; v_gene: TRBV19; CDR3aa: CASSIAGGRTNEKLFF; CDR3nt: TGTGCCAGTAGTATAGCAGGGGGCAGGACTAATGAAAAACTGTTTTTT
len: 15; abundance: .; d_gene: .; j_gene: TRBJ2-7; v_gene: TRBV19; CDR3aa: CASSTAPQGSYEQYF; CDR3nt: TGTGCCAGTAGTACCGCACCCCAGGGTTCCTACGAGCAGTACTTC
len: 16; abundance: .; d_gene: TRBD2; j_gene: TRBJ2-1; v_gene: TRBV5-1; CDR3aa: CASKTNLAGDHNEQFF; CDR3nt: TGCGCCAGTAAGACTAACCTAGCGGGAGACCACAATGAGCAGTTCTTC
len: 12; abundance: .; d_gene: .; j_gene: TRBJ2-7; v_gene: TRBV28; CDR3aa: CASSFGSGEQYF; CDR3nt: TGTGCCAGCAGTTTTGGCTCCGGCGAGCAGTACTTC
len: 14; abundance: .; d_gene: TRBD2; j_gene: TRBJ2-3; v_gene: TRBV28; CDR3aa: CASSTSGDTDTQYF; CDR3nt: TGTGCCAGCAGTACTAGCGGCGACACAGATACGCAGTATTTT
len: 14; abundance: few; d_gene: .; j_gene: TRBJ1-1; v_gene: TRBV6-6; CDR3aa: CASSPGFMNTEAFF; CDR3nt: TGTGCCAGCAGCCCAGGGTTCATGAACACTGAAGCTTTCTTT
len: 16; abundance: .; d_gene: TRBD2; j_gene: TRBJ2-7; v_gene: TRBV7-2; CDR3aa: CASSLQSTSGSYEQYF; CDR3nt: TGTGCCAGCAGCTTACAGTCCACTAGCGGTTCCTACGAGCAGTACTTC
len: 14; abundance: .; d_gene: .; j_gene: TRBJ2-7; v_gene: TRBV11-2; CDR3aa: CASSLEGRGYEQYF; CDR3nt: TGTGCCAGCAGCTTAGAGGGAAGGGGCTACGAGCAGTACTTC
len: 15; abundance: .; d_gene: .; j_gene: TRBJ1-5; v_gene: TRBV4-1; CDR3aa: CASSREGGRNQPQHF; CDR3nt: TGCGCCAGCAGCCGGGAGGGGGGACGCAATCAGCCCCAGCATTTT
len: 16; abundance: .; d_gene: .; j_gene: TRBJ1-6; v_gene: TRBV15; CDR3aa: CATSRDSGMNNSPLHF; CDR3nt: TGTGCCACCAGCAGAGATTCAGGGATGAATAATTCACCCCTCCACTTT
len: 15; abundance: .; d_gene: TRBD1; j_gene: TRBJ2-7; v_gene: TRBV28; CDR3aa: CASSSAGTGSYEQYF; CDR3nt: TGTGCCAGCAGTTCCGCCGGGACAGGCTCCTACGAGCAGTACTTC
len: 14; abundance: few; d_gene: TRBD1; j_gene: TRBJ2-7; v_gene: TRBV4-1; CDR3aa: CASSQAGTGYEQYF; CDR3nt: TGCGCCAGCAGCCAGGCCGGGACAGGGTACGAGCAGTACTTC
len: 16; abundance: once; d_gene: TRBD2; j_gene: TRBJ2-7; v_gene: TRBV13; CDR3aa: CASSPRGTSYSYEQYF; CDR3nt: TGTGCCAGCAGCCCTCGCGGGACTAGCTACTCCTACGAGCAGTACTTC
len: 14; abundance: .; d_gene: .; j_gene: TRBJ2-2; v_gene: TRBV7-9; CDR3aa: CASRRTRGTGELFF; CDR3nt: TGTGCCAGCAGACGAACCAGGGGTACCGGGGAGCTGTTTTTT
len: 15; abundance: .; d_gene: TRBD2; j_gene: TRBJ2-7; v_gene: TRBV6-1; CDR3aa: CAMGGDRRNPYEQYF; CDR3nt: TGTGCCATGGGGGGGGACCGTCGGAATCCCTACGAGCAGTACTTC
len: 13; abundance: .; d_gene: .; j_gene: TRBJ2-7; v_gene: TRBV11-1; CDR3aa: CASSLRGGGEQYF; CDR3nt: TGTGCCAGCAGCTTACGGGGAGGAGGCGAGCAGTACTTC
len: 13; abundance: once; d_gene: .; j_gene: TRBJ1-1; v_gene: TRBV6-5; CDR3aa: CASGGAGSTEAFF; CDR3nt: TGTGCCAGCGGGGGGGCGGGGAGCACTGAAGCTTTCTTT
len: 12; abundance: .; d_gene: .; j_gene: TRBJ2-3; v_gene: TRBV6-6; CDR3aa: CASSGSSDTQYF; CDR3nt: TGTGCCAGCAGCGGGAGCTCAGATACGCAGTATTTT
len: 11; abundance: .; d_gene: .; j_gene: TRBJ2-5; v_gene: TRBV29-1; CDR3aa: CSVRREETQYF; CDR3nt: TGCAGCGTACGGAGGGAAGAGACCCAGTACTTC
len: 11; abundance: .; d_gene: .; j_gene: TRBJ1-2; v_gene: TRBV20-1; CDR3aa: CSAGTDYGYTF; CDR3nt: TGCAGTGCCGGGACTGACTATGGCTACACCTTC
len: 15; abundance: .; d_gene: TRBD1; j_gene: TRBJ1-1; v_gene: TRBV11-2; CDR3aa: CASSAPGQGDTEAFF; CDR3nt: TGTGCCAGCAGCGCTCCGGGACAGGGAGACACTGAAGCTTTCTTT
len: 15; abundance: .; d_gene: .; j_gene: TRBJ2-5; v_gene: TRBV5-6; CDR3aa: CASSVGPGRQETQYF; CDR3nt: TGTGCCAGCAGCGTGGGACCCGGGCGACAAGAGACCCAGTACTTC
len: 14; abundance: .; d_gene: .; j_gene: TRBJ1-1; v_gene: TRBV7-9; CDR3aa: CASSLESGHTEAFF; CDR3nt: TGTGCCAGCAGCTTAGAGTCTGGGCACACTGAAGCTTTCTTT